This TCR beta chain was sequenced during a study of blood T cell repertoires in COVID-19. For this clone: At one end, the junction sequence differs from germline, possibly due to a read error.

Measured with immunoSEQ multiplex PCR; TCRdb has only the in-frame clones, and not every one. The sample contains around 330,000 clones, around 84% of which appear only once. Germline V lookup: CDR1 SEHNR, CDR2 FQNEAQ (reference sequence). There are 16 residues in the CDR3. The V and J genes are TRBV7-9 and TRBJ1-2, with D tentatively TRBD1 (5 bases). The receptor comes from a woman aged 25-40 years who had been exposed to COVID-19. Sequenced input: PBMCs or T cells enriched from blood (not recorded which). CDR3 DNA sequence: TGTGCCAGCAGCTTGGGGGTTGGGACTGAAACTTCCTCTGGGTCCTTC. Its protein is CASSLGVGTETSSGSF.